These T cell receptor beta chains were read from a single sample in a study of beta chain features in type 1 diabetes. Profiled with immunoSEQ multiplex PCR; TCRdb holds only in-frame clones, not every one. This table has roughly 350,000 clones, about 11% appearing once. Material for sequencing was naive CD4+ T cells from blood. These receptor sequences come from a woman in her thirties in good health. Both conserved end residues are part of each CDR3. Each record gives: clone size, V gene, J gene, D gene, CDR3 DNA, CDR3 protein. D genes are given only for firm matches. For some rows the clone size is stated as once, few or many, or as a class when expanded; others skip it.

few	TRBV7-6	TRBJ2-3	NA	TGTGCCAGCAGCTTCGCCCCGGGAGATGGCACAGATACGCAGTATTTT	CASSFAPGDGTDTQYF
few	TRBV30	TRBJ2-7	NA	TGTGCCTGGAGACTCGCCTACGAGCAGTACTTC	CAWRLAYEQYF
few	TRBV11-1	TRBJ2-1	NA	TGTGCCAGCAGCGCACTAATTGGGCAGTTCTTC	CASSALIGQFF
few	TRBV20-1	TRBJ2-5	NA	TGCAGTGCTAGGACAGAGGAGACCCAGTACTTC	CSARTEETQYF
few	TRBV7-9	TRBJ1-1	NA	TGTGCCAGCAATCGGTTGAACACTGAAGCTTTCTTT	CASNRLNTEAFF
few	TRBV28	TRBJ2-7	NA	TGTGCCAGCAGTTTTGGCAGGGGCTCCACCTACGAGCAGTACTTC	CASSFGRGSTYEQYF
NA	TRBV4-3	TRBJ2-2	NA	TGCGCCAGCAGCCAAGATTTGGGGACACCGACCGGGGAGCTGTTTTTT	CASSQDLGTPTGELFF
NA	TRBV5-4	TRBJ2-3	TRBD2	TGTGCCAGCAGCTTGGGACTAGCGGGAGGCACAGATACGCAGTATTTT	CASSLGLAGGTDTQYF
NA	TRBV5-4	TRBJ1-1	NA	TGTGCCAGCAGCTTTGACCCCAACAGGAACACTGAAGCTTTCTTT	CASSFDPNRNTEAFF
NA	TRBV7-8	TRBJ2-1	TRBD2	TGTGCCAGCAGTTTTAGCGGGAGGGGTTCTAGCTCCTACAATGAGCAGTTCTTC	CASSFSGRGSSSYNEQFF
NA	TRBV28	TRBJ1-2	NA	TGTGCCAGCAGTTTAAACAGCTATGGCTACACCTTC	CASSLNSYGYTF
NA	TRBV2	TRBJ1-4	NA	TGTGCCAGCGTGAGAGCAACTAATGAAAAACTGTTTTTT	CASVRATNEKLFF
few	TRBV14	TRBJ2-1	TRBD1	TGTGCCAGCAGCCAAGTTGAGGGACAGGGGGTTTACAATGAGCAGTTCTTC	CASSQVEGQGVYNEQFF
NA	TRBV4-3	TRBJ2-3	TRBD2	TGCGCCAGCAGCCAAGAGCTAGCGGGAGGTACGCAGTATTTT	CASSQELAGGTQYF
few	TRBV27	TRBJ1-1	NA	TGTGCCAGCAGTTTATCGCTTCGGAGGGTGAACACTGAAGCTTTCTTT	CASSLSLRRVNTEAFF
NA	TRBV5-4	TRBJ2-5	NA	TGTGCCAGCAGCTTGGTTGGCGAGACCCAGTACTTC	CASSLVGETQYF
NA	TRBV5-8	TRBJ2-5	TRBD2	TGTGCCAGCAGCTTGGGGGGCGGACTAGCGGGAAGAGAGACCCAGTACTTC	CASSLGGGLAGRETQYF
NA	TRBV9	TRBJ2-5	NA	TGTGCCAGCAGCCTCCCCCCGGACAAGTACCAAGAGACCCAGTACTTC	CASSLPPDKYQETQYF
NA	TRBV2	TRBJ2-1	NA	TGTGCCAGCACCGGAGTGGGGGGTCTGGCCAATGAGCAGTTCTTC	CASTGVGGLANEQFF
few	TRBV30	TRBJ2-1	NA	TGTGCCTGGAGTCCGCAGTCCAATGAGCAGTTCTTC	CAWSPQSNEQFF
NA	TRBV6-5	TRBJ2-7	TRBD1	TGTGCCAGCAGTCGACCCTCAGGGGGAGCCTACGAGCAGTACTTC	CASSRPSGGAYEQYF
NA	TRBV5-4	TRBJ1-1	NA	TGTGCCAGCAGCTTGTCCGGGGGGGGGAACACTGAAGCTTTCTTT	CASSLSGGGNTEAFF
few	TRBV29-1	TRBJ2-7	TRBD2	TGCAGCGCCGGAGGACTAGCGGGAGTCTCCTCCTACGAGCAGTACTTC	CSAGGLAGVSSYEQYF
NA	TRBV14	TRBJ2-4	TRBD2	TGTGCCAGCAGCCAAGGGGCCAGCGGGAGATGGCACATTCAGTACTTC	CASSQGASGRWHIQYF
NA	TRBV5-6	TRBJ2-2	NA	TGTGCCAGCAGCCGATTTAAAGAGGATCGGGCCGGGGAGCTGTTTTTT	CASSRFKEDRAGELFF
few	TRBV9	TRBJ2-7	NA	TGTGCCAGCAGCGCATATAGGGGCGAGCAGTACTTC	CASSAYRGEQYF
few	TRBV6-6	TRBJ1-5	NA	TGTGCCAGCAGAGGGAGGGGAACGGAGCCCCAGCATTTT	CASRGRGTEPQHF
NA	TRBV2	TRBJ1-1	NA	TGTGCCAGCAGGGGACTGGGGAACACTGAAGCTTTCTTT	CASRGLGNTEAFF
NA	TRBV9	TRBJ2-1	TRBD2	TGTGCCAGCAGCGTAGGGGGTAGCGGGAACTACAATGAGCAGTTCTTC	CASSVGGSGNYNEQFF
NA	TRBV30	TRBJ2-3	TRBD2	TGTGCCTGGAGTGTAAAGCGGGATAAAGATACGCAGTATTTT	CAWSVKRDKDTQYF
few	TRBV11-1	TRBJ2-7	TRBD1	TGTGCCAGCAGCTTACCCCGGACAGGGGGGTACGAGCAGTACTTC	CASSLPRTGGYEQYF
few	TRBV28	TRBJ2-7	NA	TGTGCCAGCAGTTTGGACAGCCAATACGAGCAGTACTTC	CASSLDSQYEQYF
few	TRBV5-4	TRBJ2-5	NA	TGTGCCAGCAGATTGGGATACCGAGGGGAGACCCAGTACTTC	CASRLGYRGETQYF
NA	TRBV9	TRBJ2-1	TRBD2	TGTGCCAGCAGCGTAGAGAAACTAGCGGAAAGCTCCTACAATGAGCAGTTCTTC	CASSVEKLAESSYNEQFF
few	TRBV13	TRBJ1-2	TRBD1	TGTGCCAGCAGCTCCCCGGACAGGGTGGGTGGCTACACCTTC	CASSSPDRVGGYTF
few	TRBV18	TRBJ2-4	TRBD1	TGTGCCAGCTCCCCACCCGGGACAGGCCTTCAGTACTTC	CASSPPGTGLQYF
few	TRBV7-9	TRBJ1-3	TRBD1	TGTGCCAGCAGCTACCGGACAGGGTCTGGAAACACCATATATTTT	CASSYRTGSGNTIYF
few	TRBV29-1	TRBJ2-7	TRBD2	TGCAGCGTTGAAGGTAGCGGGAGTGGCCCCGGGGGCGAGCAGTACTTC	CSVEGSGSGPGGEQYF
NA	TRBV7-9	TRBJ2-7	NA	TGTGCCAGCAGCTATCTTGACAGGATCTACGAGCAGTACTTC	CASSYLDRIYEQYF
many	TRBV29-1	TRBJ2-5	NA	TGCAGCGTTGATCTCCCTAGTGGAGAGACCCAGTACTTC	CSVDLPSGETQYF
NA	TRBV7-8	TRBJ2-5	TRBD2	TGTGCCAGCAGCTTACCACGGTCGGGAGGAGAGACCCAGTACTTC	CASSLPRSGGETQYF
NA	TRBV19	TRBJ2-6	NA	TGTGCCAGTAGCAATCCCGGGGTAATGAAAGGGGCCAACGTCCTGACTTTC	CASSNPGVMKGANVLTF
few	TRBV6-1	TRBJ2-1	TRBD2	TGTGCCAGCAGTGAAGAGTCCAGCGGGAGAGTCGGTGAGCAGTTCTTC	CASSEESSGRVGEQFF
few	TRBV29-1	TRBJ2-5	TRBD2	TGCAGCGTTAGCGGGAGGGCCCGGGAGACCCAGTACTTC	CSVSGRARETQYF
few	TRBV14	TRBJ2-4	NA	TGTGCCAGCAGCCACCCGGTCCCCCTAGCCAAAAACATTCAGTACTTC	CASSHPVPLAKNIQYF
few	TRBV29-1	TRBJ1-3	NA	TGCAGCGTTGAAGTCACAGAACGCGGAAACACCATATATTTT	CSVEVTERGNTIYF
few	TRBV28	TRBJ2-7	TRBD2	TGTGCCAGCACCCCCGGGGGGGCAGGCCCCTACGAGCAGTACTTC	CASTPGGAGPYEQYF
few	TRBV5-4	TRBJ2-1	TRBD1	TGTGCCAGCAGTCCCCCCGGGACAGTAACGTACAATGAGCAGTTCTTC	CASSPPGTVTYNEQFF
NA	TRBV6-4	TRBJ1-2	TRBD1	TGTGCCAGCGGACCGACAGGGGACTATGGCTACACCTTC	CASGPTGDYGYTF
NA	TRBV15	TRBJ2-1	NA	TGTGCCACCAGCATTAGAGCGGGCTCCTACAATGAGCAGTTCTTC	CATSIRAGSYNEQFF
NA	TRBV6-5	TRBJ2-5	NA	TGTGCCAGCAGTTATACCCAGGGGATCGAGACCCAGTACTTC	CASSYTQGIETQYF
few	TRBV25-1	TRBJ1-5	NA	TGTGCCAGCAGTGAACTCGGGGGCAATCAGCCCCAGCATTTT	CASSELGGNQPQHF
NA	TRBV30	TRBJ1-6	TRBD1	TGTGCCTGGAACAGGGGACCGAAGGTGAATTCACCCCTCCACTTT	CAWNRGPKVNSPLHF
NA	TRBV9	TRBJ2-1	TRBD2	TGTGCCAGCAGCCCTAGCGGGAGTTACAATGAGCAGTTCTTC	CASSPSGSYNEQFF
few	TRBV27	TRBJ1-5	NA	TGTGCCAGCAGACCTACAGGGAATCAGCCCCAGCATTTT	CASRPTGNQPQHF
few	TRBV7-9	TRBJ2-1	NA	TGTGCCAGCAAAATTTCGCCCCGGAGTAACTACAATGAGCAGTTCTTC	CASKISPRSNYNEQFF
NA	TRBV27	TRBJ2-1	NA	TGTGCCAGCAGTTTCGGACCGCTCCCGGGGAATGAGCAGTTCTTC	CASSFGPLPGNEQFF
NA	TRBV10-3	TRBJ2-1	TRBD2	TGTGCCATCAGTGATTCTAGCGGCCTTAGGGCGAGGGAGCAGTTCTTC	CAISDSSGLRAREQFF